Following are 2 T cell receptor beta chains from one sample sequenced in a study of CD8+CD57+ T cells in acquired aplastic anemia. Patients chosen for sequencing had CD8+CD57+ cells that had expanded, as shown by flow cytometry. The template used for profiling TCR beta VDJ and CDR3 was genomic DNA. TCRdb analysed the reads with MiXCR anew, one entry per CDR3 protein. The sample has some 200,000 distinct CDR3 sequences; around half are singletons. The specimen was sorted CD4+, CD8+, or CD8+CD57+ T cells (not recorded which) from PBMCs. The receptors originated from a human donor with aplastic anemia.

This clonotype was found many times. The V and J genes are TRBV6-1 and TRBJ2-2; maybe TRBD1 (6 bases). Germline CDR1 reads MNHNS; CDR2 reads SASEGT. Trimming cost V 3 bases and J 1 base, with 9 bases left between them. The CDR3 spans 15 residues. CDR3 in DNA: TGTGCCAGCAGTGACCCGACAGGGAACACCGGGGAGCTGTTTTTT. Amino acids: CASSDPTGNTGELFF.

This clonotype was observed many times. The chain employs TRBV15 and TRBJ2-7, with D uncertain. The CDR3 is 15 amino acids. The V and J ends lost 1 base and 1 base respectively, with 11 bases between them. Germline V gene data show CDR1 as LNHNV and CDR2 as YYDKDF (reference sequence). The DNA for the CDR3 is TGTGCCACCAGCAGAGCTCTGGGCTCTTCCTACGAGCAGTACTTC. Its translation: CATSRALGSSYEQYF.